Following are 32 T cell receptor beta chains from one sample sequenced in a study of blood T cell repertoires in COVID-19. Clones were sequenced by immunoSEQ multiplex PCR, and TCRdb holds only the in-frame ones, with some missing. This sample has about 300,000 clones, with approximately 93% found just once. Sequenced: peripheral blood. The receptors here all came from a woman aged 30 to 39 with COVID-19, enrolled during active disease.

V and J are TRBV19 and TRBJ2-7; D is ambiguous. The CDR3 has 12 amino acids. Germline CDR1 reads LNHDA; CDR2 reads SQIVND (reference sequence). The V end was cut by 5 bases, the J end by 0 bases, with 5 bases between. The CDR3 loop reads CASSASSYEQYF. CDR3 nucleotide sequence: TGTGCCAGTAGTGCTAGCTCCTACGAGCAGTACTTC.

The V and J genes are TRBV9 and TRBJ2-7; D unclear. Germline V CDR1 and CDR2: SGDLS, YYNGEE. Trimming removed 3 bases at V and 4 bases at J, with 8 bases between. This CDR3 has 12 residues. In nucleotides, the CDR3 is TGTGCCAGCAGCGCTGGAGATTACGAGCAGTACTTC. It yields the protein CASSAGDYEQYF.

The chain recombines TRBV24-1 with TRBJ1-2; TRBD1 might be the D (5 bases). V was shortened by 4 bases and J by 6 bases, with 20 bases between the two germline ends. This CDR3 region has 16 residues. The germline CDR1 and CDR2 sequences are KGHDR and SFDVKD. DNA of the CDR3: TGTGCCACCAGTGACCCTTTCAGGGAGGCTGCGGATGGCTACACCTTC. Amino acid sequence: CATSDPFREAADGYTF.

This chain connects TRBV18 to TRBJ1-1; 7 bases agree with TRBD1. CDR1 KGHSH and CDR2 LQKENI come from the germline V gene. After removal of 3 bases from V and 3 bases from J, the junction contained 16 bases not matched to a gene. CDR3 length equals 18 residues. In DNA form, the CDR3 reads TGTGCCAGCTCACCTTCTAGGACACCCAGGGGGAGCTACACTGAAGCTTTCTTT. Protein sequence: CASSPSRTPRGSYTEAFF.

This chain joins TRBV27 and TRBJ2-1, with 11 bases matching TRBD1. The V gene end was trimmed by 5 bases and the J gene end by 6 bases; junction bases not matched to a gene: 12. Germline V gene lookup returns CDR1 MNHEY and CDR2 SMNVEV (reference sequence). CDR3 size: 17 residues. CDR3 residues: CASSLYPPGQGVNEQFF. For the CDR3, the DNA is TGTGCCAGCAGTCTCTACCCTCCGGGACAGGGGGTCAATGAGCAGTTCTTC.

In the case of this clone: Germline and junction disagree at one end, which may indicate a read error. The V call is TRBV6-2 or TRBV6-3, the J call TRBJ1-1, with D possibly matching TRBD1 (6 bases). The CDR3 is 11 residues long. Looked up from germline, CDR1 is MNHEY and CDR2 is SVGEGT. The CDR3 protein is CASSYDRFLVF. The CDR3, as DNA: TGTGCCAGCAGTTACGACAGGTTTCTGGTCTTT.

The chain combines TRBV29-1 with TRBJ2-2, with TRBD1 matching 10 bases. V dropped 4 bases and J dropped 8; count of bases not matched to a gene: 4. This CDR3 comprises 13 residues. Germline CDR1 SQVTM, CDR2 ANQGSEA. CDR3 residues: CSVGQGAEGELFF. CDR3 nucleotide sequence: TGCAGCGTTGGACAGGGGGCGGAAGGGGAGCTGTTTTTT.

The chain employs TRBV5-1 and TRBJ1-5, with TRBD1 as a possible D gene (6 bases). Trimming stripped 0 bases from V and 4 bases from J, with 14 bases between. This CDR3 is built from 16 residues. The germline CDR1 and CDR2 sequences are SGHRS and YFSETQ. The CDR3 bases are TGCGCCAGCAGCTTGGAAGTGTGGGGGCCTAATCAGCCCCAGCATTTT. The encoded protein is CASSLEVWGPNQPQHF.

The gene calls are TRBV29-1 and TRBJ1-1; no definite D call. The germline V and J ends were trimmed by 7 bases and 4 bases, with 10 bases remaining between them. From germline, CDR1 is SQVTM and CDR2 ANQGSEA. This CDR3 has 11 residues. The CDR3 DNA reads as TGCAGCGCCAAACGGGGCACTGAAGCTTTCTTT. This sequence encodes CSAKRGTEAFF.

CDR3 sequence (DNA): TGCAGCGTTGACTCAGGGGGCGCCGATGGCTACACCTTC. Protein: CSVDSGGADGYTF. This sequence joins TRBV29-1 and TRBJ1-2, with 8 bases matching TRBD1. There are 13 residues in the CDR3. The V gene end was trimmed by 3 bases and the J gene end by 6 bases; junction bases not matched to a gene: 6. Per the germline V gene, CDR1 is SQVTM and CDR2 is ANQGSEA.

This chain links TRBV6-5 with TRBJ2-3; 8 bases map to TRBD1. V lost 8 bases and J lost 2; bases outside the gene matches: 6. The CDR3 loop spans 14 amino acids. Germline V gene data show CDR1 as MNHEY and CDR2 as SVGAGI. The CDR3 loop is CASAGTGSTDTQYF. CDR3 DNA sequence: TGTGCCAGCGCCGGGACAGGCTCCACAGATACGCAGTATTTT.

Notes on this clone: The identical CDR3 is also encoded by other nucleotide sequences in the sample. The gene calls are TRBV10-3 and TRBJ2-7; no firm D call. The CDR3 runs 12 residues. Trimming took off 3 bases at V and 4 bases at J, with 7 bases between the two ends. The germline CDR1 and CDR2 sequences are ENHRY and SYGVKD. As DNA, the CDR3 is TGTGCCATCAGTGATGGTAGTTACGAGCAGTACTTC. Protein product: CAISDGSYEQYF.

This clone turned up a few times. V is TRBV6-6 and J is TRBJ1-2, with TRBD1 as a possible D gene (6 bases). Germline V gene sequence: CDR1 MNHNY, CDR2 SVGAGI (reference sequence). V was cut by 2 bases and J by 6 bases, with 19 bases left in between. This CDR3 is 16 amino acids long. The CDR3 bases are TGTGCCAGCAGTTACGGCCCCGGGGGGCGCTGGAATGGCTACACCTTC. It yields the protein CASSYGPGGRWNGYTF.

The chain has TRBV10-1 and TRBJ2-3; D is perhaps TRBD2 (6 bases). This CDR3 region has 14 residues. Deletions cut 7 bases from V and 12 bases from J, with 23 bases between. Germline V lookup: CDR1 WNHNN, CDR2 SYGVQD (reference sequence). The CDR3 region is CASTPGYEGGDQYF. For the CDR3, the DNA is TGCGCCAGCACTCCTGGTTACGAGGGAGGCGACCAGTATTTT.

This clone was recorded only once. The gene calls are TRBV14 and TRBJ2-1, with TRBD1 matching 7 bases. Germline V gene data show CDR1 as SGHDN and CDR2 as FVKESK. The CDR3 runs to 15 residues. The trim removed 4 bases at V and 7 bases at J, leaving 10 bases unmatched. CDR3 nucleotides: TGTGCCAGCAGCCTGACCATCGACAGGGAGAATGAGCAGTTCTTC. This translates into CASSLTIDRENEQFF.

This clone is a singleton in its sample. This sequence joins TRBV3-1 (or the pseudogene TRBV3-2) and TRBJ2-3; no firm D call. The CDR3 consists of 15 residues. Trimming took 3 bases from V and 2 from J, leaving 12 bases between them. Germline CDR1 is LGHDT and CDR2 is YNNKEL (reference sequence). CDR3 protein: CASSQAASVTDTQYF. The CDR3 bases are TGTGCCAGCAGCCAGGCTGCGAGCGTCACAGATACGCAGTATTTT.

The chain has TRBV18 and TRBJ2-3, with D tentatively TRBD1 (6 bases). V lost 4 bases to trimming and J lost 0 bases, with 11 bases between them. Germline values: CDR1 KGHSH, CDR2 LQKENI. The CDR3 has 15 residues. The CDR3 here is CASSRGGGSTDTQYF. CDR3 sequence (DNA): TGTGCCAGCTCACGAGGGGGTGGAAGCACAGATACGCAGTATTTT.

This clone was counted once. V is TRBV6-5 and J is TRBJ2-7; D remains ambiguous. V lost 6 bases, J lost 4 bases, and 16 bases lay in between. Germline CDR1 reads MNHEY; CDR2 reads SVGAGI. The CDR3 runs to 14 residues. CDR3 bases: TGTGCCAGCAGCTCCGCCGGTCTGAGTTACGAGCAGTACTTC. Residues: CASSSAGLSYEQYF.

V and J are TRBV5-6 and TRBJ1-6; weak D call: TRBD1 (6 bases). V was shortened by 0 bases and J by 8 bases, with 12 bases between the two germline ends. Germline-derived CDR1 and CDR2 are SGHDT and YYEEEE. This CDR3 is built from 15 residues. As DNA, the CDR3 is TGTGCCAGCAGCTTGGATCAGGGGCCGGATTCACCCCTCCACTTT. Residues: CASSLDQGPDSPLHF.

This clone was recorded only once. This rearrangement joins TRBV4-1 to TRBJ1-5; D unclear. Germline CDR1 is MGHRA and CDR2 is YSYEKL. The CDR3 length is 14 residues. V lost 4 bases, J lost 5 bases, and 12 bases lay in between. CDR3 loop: CASSPHGADQPQHF. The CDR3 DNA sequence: TGCGCCAGCAGCCCCCATGGCGCGGATCAGCCCCAGCATTTT.

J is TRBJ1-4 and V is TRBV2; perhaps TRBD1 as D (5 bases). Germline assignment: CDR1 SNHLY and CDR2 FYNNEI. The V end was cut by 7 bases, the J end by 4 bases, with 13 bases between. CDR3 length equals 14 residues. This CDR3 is CASKSVGHNEKLFF. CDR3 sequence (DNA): TGTGCCAGCAAGTCGGTCGGACATAATGAAAAACTGTTTTTT.

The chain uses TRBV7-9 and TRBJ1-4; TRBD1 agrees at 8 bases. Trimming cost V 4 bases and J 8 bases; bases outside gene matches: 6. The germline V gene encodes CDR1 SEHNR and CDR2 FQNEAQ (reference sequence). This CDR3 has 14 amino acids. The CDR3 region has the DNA TGTGCCAGCAGCTGGACAGGGTCCCGGGAAAAACTGTTTTTT. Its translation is CASSWTGSREKLFF.

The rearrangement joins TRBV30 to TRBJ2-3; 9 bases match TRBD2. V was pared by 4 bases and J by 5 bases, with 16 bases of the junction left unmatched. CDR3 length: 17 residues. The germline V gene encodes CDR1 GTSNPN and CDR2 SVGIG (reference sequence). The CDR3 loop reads CAWTPGVAGDLGDTQYF. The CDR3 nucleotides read TGTGCCTGGACCCCCGGGGTAGCGGGAGATCTAGGAGATACGCAGTATTTT.

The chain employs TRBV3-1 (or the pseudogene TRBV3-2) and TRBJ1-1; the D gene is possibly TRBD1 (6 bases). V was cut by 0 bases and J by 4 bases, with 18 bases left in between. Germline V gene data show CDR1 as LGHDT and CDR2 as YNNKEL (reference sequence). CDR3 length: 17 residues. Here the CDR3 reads CASSQELGVEGVTEAFF. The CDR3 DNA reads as TGTGCCAGCAGCCAAGAATTGGGGGTCGAGGGGGTCACTGAAGCTTTCTTT.

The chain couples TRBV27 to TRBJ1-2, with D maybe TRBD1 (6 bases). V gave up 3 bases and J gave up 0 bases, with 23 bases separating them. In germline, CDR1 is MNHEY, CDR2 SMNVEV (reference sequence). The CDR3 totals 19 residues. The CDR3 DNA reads TGTGCCAGCAGTTTGGTCCCTATCGTAGGACAGTATTCTAACTATGGCTACACCTTC. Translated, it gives CASSLVPIVGQYSNYGYTF.

CDR3 nucleotide sequence: TGTGCCAGCAGCCTCCGGACAGGAAACACTGAAGCTTTCTTT. Translation: CASSLRTGNTEAFF. The V call is TRBV3-1 (or the pseudogene TRBV3-2), the J call TRBJ1-1; 7 bases align to TRBD1. The CDR3 length is 14 residues. Germline loops: CDR1 LGHDT, CDR2 YNNKEL (reference sequence). V gave up 4 bases and J gave up 2 bases; unmatched junction bases: 4.

DNA of the CDR3: TGTGCCAGCAGTCCCCCCTGGCTAGCGGGAGGAGGTGAGCAGTACTTC. Translated: CASSPPWLAGGGEQYF. The gene calls are TRBV28 and TRBJ2-7, with 11 bases fitting TRBD2. The germline gives CDR1 MDHEN, CDR2 SYDVKM. The CDR3 runs to 16 residues. Trimming at V came to 5 bases and at J to 7 bases, leaving 13 bases not matched to a gene.

The CDR3 reads CAINARQGAGNTIYF. The CDR3 DNA is TGTGCCATCAATGCCCGACAGGGCGCTGGAAACACCATATATTTT. V gene TRBV10-3 combines with J gene TRBJ1-3, with 7 bases identical to TRBD1. The CDR3 extends over 15 amino acids. V gave up 7 bases and J gave up 2 bases; unmatched junction bases: 8. Germline CDR1 ENHRY, CDR2 SYGVKD.

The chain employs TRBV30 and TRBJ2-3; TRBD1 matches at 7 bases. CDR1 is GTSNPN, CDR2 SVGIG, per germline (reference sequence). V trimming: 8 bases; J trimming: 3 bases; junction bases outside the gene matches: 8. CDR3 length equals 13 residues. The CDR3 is CAAVHRGTDTQYF. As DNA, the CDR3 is TGTGCCGCGGTCCACAGGGGTACAGATACGCAGTATTTT.

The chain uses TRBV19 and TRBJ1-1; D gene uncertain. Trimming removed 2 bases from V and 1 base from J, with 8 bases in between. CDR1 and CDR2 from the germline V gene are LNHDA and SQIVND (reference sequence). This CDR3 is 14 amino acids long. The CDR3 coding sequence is TGTGCCAGTAGTATAATCATTTCGAACACTGAAGCTTTCTTT. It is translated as CASSIIISNTEAFF.

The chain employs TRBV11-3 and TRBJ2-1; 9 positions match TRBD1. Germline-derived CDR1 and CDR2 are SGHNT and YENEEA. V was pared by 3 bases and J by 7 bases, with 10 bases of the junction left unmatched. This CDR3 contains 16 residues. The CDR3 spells CASSLRAQGAGNEQFF. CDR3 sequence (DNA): TGTGCCAGCAGCTTGAGGGCACAGGGGGCAGGGAATGAGCAGTTCTTC.

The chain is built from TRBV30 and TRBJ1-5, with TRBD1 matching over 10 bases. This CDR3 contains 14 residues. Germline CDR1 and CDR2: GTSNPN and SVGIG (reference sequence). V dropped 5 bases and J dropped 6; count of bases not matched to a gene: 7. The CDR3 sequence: CAWGGTGDGQPQHF. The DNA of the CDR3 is TGTGCCTGGGGGGGGACAGGGGACGGTCAGCCCCAGCATTTT.